Below are 3 T cell receptor beta chains sequenced from a single sample in a study of T cell clonality in common variable immunodeficiency. The assay was immunoSEQ multiplex PCR, and TCRdb's table has in-frame clones only and misses some. There are approximately 81,000 clones in the sample, none observed a single time. The material sequenced was peripheral blood mononuclear cells. The receptor source for this set is a person between 18 and 75 years old in good health.

This clone was detected many times. The read is 3 residues too short to cover the CDR3 end, so that end is filled in from the germline J gene. This chain connects TRBV7-9 to TRBJ2-2, with D perhaps TRBD1 (5 bases). The CDR3 runs 15 residues. Germline V CDR1 and CDR2: SEHNR, FQNEAQ (reference sequence). Trimming removed 7 bases at V and 1 base at J, with 13 bases between. CDR3: CASIPRRVNTGELFF. Incomplete CDR3 DNA: TGTGCCAGCATCCCCCGCAGGGTGAACACCGGGGAG.

Turning to this clone: The DNA ends 3 residues before the CDR3 does, and the rest of the CDR3 is filled in from the germline J gene. The chain carries TRBV11-1 and TRBJ2-7; the D gene is possibly TRBD2 (5 bases). The germline V gene encodes CDR1 SGHAT and CDR2 FQDESV (reference sequence). The CDR3 runs to 14 residues. V lost 5 bases and J lost 1, with 12 bases in between. The CDR3: CASSLDLPSYEQYF. The covered CDR3 bases are TGTGCCAGCAGCCTGGACTTACCTTCCTACGAG.

This clone was counted ten times or more. The part of the CDR3 DNA that was read is TGCAGTGCGCCCACTAGCGGGAGGGCCACAGATACG. Its translation: CSAPTSGRATDT. The CDR3 reads in full as CSAPTSGRATDTQYF. J is TRBJ2-3 and V is TRBV20-1; 13 bases agree with TRBD2. The read falls 3 residues short of the CDR3 end, and the missing part is taken from the germline J gene. The CDR3 covers 15 residues. V was clipped by 6 bases and J by 2 bases; unmatched bases: 5. Germline V lookup: CDR1 DFQATT, CDR2 SNEGSKA (reference sequence).